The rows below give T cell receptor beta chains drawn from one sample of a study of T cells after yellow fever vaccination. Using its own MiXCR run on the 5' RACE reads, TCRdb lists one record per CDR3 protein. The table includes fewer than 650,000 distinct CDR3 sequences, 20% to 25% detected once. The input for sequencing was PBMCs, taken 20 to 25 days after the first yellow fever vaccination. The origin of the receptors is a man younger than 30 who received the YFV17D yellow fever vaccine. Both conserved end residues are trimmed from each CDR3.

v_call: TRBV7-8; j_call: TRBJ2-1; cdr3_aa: ASSLFALPDPH
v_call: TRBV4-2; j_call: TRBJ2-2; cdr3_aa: ASGSPRATGELF
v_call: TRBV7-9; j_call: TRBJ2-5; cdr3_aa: ASSLPDWETQY
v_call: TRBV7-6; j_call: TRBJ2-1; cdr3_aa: ASSSPFGRGVPNEQF
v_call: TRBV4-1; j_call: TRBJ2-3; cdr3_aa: ASSQDGTGGADTQY
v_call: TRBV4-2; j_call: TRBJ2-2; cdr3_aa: ASSQVGQGAPGELF
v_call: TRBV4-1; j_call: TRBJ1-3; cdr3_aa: ASSQDKGSGNTIY
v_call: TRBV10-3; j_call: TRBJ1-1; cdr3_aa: AISHGDREGHTEAF
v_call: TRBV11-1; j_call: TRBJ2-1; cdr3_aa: ASSLPSGGPSSYNEQF
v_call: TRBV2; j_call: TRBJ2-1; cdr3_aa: ASTRRTSGSEQF